The 30 T cell receptor beta chains in this list originate from one sample, sequenced in a study of control samples from healthy donors and cancer patients. Here immunoSEQ multiplex PCR was the method, and the copy in TCRdb shows in-frame clones only, minus some. The sample records about 98,000 clones, around 80% being singletons. Sequencing was carried out using blood. The receptors stem from a man in his sixties in good health.

This chain joins TRBV2 and TRBJ2-1, with D hard to call. Germline CDR1 reads SNHLY; CDR2 reads FYNNEI. There are 11 residues in the CDR3. V gave up 8 bases and J gave up 3 bases, with 5 bases separating them. The CDR3 coding sequence is TGTGCCAGCGAAATCTACAATGAGCAGTTCTTC. This translates into CASEIYNEQFF.

This chain connects TRBV27 to TRBJ2-7, with D tentatively TRBD2 (6 bases). The CDR3 contains 15 residues. Germline lookup yields CDR1 MNHEY and CDR2 SMNVEV (reference sequence). Trimming pared 3 bases from V and 2 bases from J, leaving 14 bases between. This CDR3 reads CASSLGRGPTYEQYF. CDR3 DNA sequence: TGTGCCAGCAGTTTGGGGCGGGGTCCAACCTACGAGCAGTACTTC.

This chain uses TRBV28 with TRBJ2-7, with no clear D. The CDR3 covers 17 residues. Trimming pared 6 bases from V and 3 bases from J, leaving 24 bases between. Germline V gene lookup returns CDR1 MDHEN and CDR2 SYDVKM. This CDR3 is CASSREYLRLNIYEQYF. CDR3 sequence (DNA): TGTGCCAGCAGCCGAGAATATCTGAGGCTAAACATCTACGAGCAGTACTTC.

The V gene is TRBV6-5, the J gene TRBJ2-7, with a weak D call TRBD2 (6 bases). The length of the CDR3 is 15 residues. Germline-derived CDR1 and CDR2 are MNHEY and SVGAGI. V dropped 7 bases and J dropped 7 bases, with 23 bases sitting between them. In DNA, the CDR3 is TGTGCCAGCATAGAGTCCGGAGGGGCCCCGGGGGAGCAGTACTTC. This codes for CASIESGGAPGEQYF.

J is TRBJ2-3 and V is TRBV4-2; 8 bases map to TRBD2. V gave up 1 base and J gave up 7 bases; unmatched junction bases: 13. Germline V CDR1 and CDR2: LGHNA, YNFKEQ. The CDR3 spans 17 residues. CDR3 region: CASSQGIAGSPTYTQYF. The CDR3 DNA is TGTGCCAGCAGCCAAGGGATAGCGGGGTCCCCCACGTATACGCAGTATTTT.

The V gene is TRBV28, the J gene TRBJ2-3, with TRBD2 matching 8 bases. The CDR3 is 15 amino acids. J gave up 4 bases and V 5 bases, and 8 bases lay outside the gene matches. Germline V gene lookup returns CDR1 MDHEN and CDR2 SYDVKM. The CDR3 spells CASSASSGNADTQYF. In DNA, the CDR3 is TGTGCCAGCAGTGCCAGTAGCGGGAATGCAGATACGCAGTATTTT.

The V and J genes are TRBV3-1 (or the pseudogene TRBV3-2) and TRBJ2-3, with 11 positions matching TRBD2. J lost 5 bases, V lost 1 base, and 5 bases had no gene match. Germline V gene sequence: CDR1 LGHDT, CDR2 YNNKEL (reference sequence). This CDR3 has 16 residues. CDR3 DNA: TGTGCCAGCAGCCAAGGAGCTAGCGGGGGGATAGATACGCAGTATTTT. Translation gives CASSQGASGGIDTQYF.

The V gene is TRBV6-5, the J gene TRBJ1-1; unclear D gene. From germline, CDR1 is MNHEY and CDR2 SVGAGI. Trimming pared 2 bases from V and 1 base from J, leaving 8 bases between. This CDR3 has 14 amino acids. The DNA of the CDR3 is TGTGCCAGCAGTTACAACAGCCCGAACACTGAAGCTTTCTTT. This encodes CASSYNSPNTEAFF.

The gene calls are TRBV7-6 and TRBJ2-1; TRBD2 agrees at 8 bases. Germline loops: CDR1 SGHVS, CDR2 FNYEAQ. CDR3 length equals 11 residues. V was clipped by 4 bases and J by 13 bases; unmatched bases: 3. The CDR3 DNA reads TGTGCCAGCAGCTGGGGACTAGACCAGTTCTTC. Translation: CASSWGLDQFF.

Worth noting for this clone: This sample also contains other DNA sequences that code for the same CDR3. The CDR3 DNA follows: TGTGCCAGCTCACCACAGGGCACTGAAGCTTTCTTT. Translation gives CASSPQGTEAFF. The chain joins TRBV18 to TRBJ1-1, with D hard to call. CDR3 length equals 12 residues. From germline, CDR1 is KGHSH and CDR2 LQKENI. V gave up 1 base and J gave up 4 bases, with 4 bases separating them.

The chain links TRBV11-2 to TRBJ2-7; no firm D call. Germline V gene data show CDR1 as SGHAT and CDR2 as FQNNGV. The length of the CDR3 is 12 residues. Trimming stripped 5 bases from V and 0 bases from J, with 5 bases between. CDR3 nucleotide sequence: TGTGCCAGCAGCCCCTTCTCCTACGAGCAGTACTTC. Encoded protein: CASSPFSYEQYF.

V is TRBV6-5 and J is TRBJ2-7; 7 positions match TRBD1. CDR3 length: 14 amino acids. The germline V gene has CDR1 MNHEY and CDR2 SVGAGI. Trimming at V came to 0 bases and at J to 5 bases, leaving 4 bases not matched to a gene. The CDR3, as DNA: TGTGCCAGCAGTTACTCGACAGGGATGAACGAGCAGTACTTC. Translated, it gives CASSYSTGMNEQYF.

This chain connects TRBV28 to TRBJ1-1, with a possible D match to TRBD1 (5 bases). This CDR3 spans 15 amino acids. V was shortened by 5 bases and J by 5 bases, with 18 bases between the two germline ends. Germline V CDR1 and CDR2: MDHEN, SYDVKM. CDR3 residues: CASSPGQVARTEAFF. CDR3 sequence (DNA): TGTGCCAGCAGTCCGGGGCAGGTGGCGCGTACTGAAGCTTTCTTT.

The DNA of the CDR3 is TGTGCCAGCAGCTTGGGGTTAGCGGGGGGGAATGAGCAGTTCTTC. Protein sequence: CASSLGLAGGNEQFF. The chain couples TRBV5-6 to TRBJ2-1, with 11 positions matching TRBD2. The CDR3 is made up of 15 amino acids. Germline lookup yields CDR1 SGHDT and CDR2 YYEEEE. V trimming: 0 bases; J trimming: 7 bases; junction bases outside the gene matches: 3.

The chain couples TRBV4-1 to TRBJ2-1, with no clear D. Trimming pared 0 bases from V and 5 bases from J, leaving 8 bases between. CDR1 and CDR2 from the germline V gene are MGHRA and YSYEKL. The CDR3 sequence is 14 residues long. In DNA form, the CDR3 reads TGCGCCAGCAGCCAAGATTCTATTAACAATGAGCAGTTCTTC. It specifies CASSQDSINNEQFF.

In its sample, this clone was seen once. CDR3: CASSFPELGTDTQYF. CDR3 nucleotides: TGTGCCAGCAGCTTCCCAGAGCTGGGGACAGATACGCAGTATTTT. The chain joins TRBV5-8 to TRBJ2-3; no definite D call. This CDR3 has 15 amino acids. V lost 2 bases, J lost 3 bases, and 13 bases lay in between. From germline, CDR1 is SGHTS and CDR2 YDEGEE. Combining the CDR3 with reference TRBV5-8 and TRBJ2-3 gives the whole variable domain EAGVTQSPTHLIKTRGQQATLRCSPISGHTSVYWYQQALGLGLQFLLWYDEGEERNRGNFPPRFSGRQFPNYSSELNVNALELEDSALYLCASSFPELGTDTQYFGPGTRLTVL.

V gene TRBV19 combines with J gene TRBJ2-7; the match to TRBD2 covers 11 bases. The length of the CDR3 is 15 residues. The trim removed 6 bases at V and 3 bases at J, leaving 7 bases unmatched. Germline-derived CDR1 and CDR2 are LNHDA and SQIVND (reference sequence). The CDR3 sequence: CASSSLAGDVYEQYF. CDR3 coding DNA: TGTGCCAGTAGCTCACTAGCGGGAGATGTCTACGAGCAGTACTTC.

This clone appeared a few times. The genes are TRBV5-4 and TRBJ2-7; D not certain. Germline loops: CDR1 SGHNT, CDR2 YYREEE (reference sequence). V lost 2 bases, J lost 3 bases, and 9 bases lay in between. The CDR3 has 13 residues. The CDR3 sequence is CASSFNRDYEQYF. CDR3 nucleotide sequence: TGTGCCAGCAGCTTCAACCGTGACTACGAGCAGTACTTC.

The genes are TRBV28 and TRBJ2-7; a possible D gene is TRBD1 (6 bases). This CDR3 spans 13 amino acids. Germline V gene sequence: CDR1 MDHEN, CDR2 SYDVKM. V was shortened by 3 bases and J by 3 bases, with 9 bases between the two germline ends. The CDR3, as DNA: TGTGCCAGCAGTTTTAACAGGGACTACGAGCAGTACTTC. Translation gives CASSFNRDYEQYF.

The gene calls are TRBV7-9 and TRBJ1-1, with TRBD1 matching 8 bases. Trimming took 1 base from V and 10 from J; bases not matched to a gene: 17. The CDR3 has 17 amino acids. The V gene's germline CDR1 is SEHNR and CDR2 FQNEAQ (reference sequence). The CDR3 region is CASSLGQGAMSHLSAFF. The CDR3 bases are TGTGCCAGCAGCTTAGGGCAGGGGGCGATGTCCCATTTGTCAGCTTTCTTT.

V usage is TRBV3-1 (or the pseudogene TRBV3-2) and J usage is TRBJ1-2; D remains ambiguous. From germline, CDR1 is LGHDT and CDR2 YNNKEL (reference sequence). Trimming cost V 2 bases and J 5 bases, with 18 bases left between them. CDR3 size: 16 residues. The CDR3 DNA is TGTGCCAGCAGCCAAACCTCCGGGTCCCTGAATTATGGCTACACCTTC. This translates into CASSQTSGSLNYGYTF.

The chain employs TRBV7-6 and TRBJ1-1, with D perhaps matching TRBD1 (5 bases). CDR3 length: 14 residues. The V gene lost 5 bases and the J gene lost 0 bases, with 10 bases spanning the gap. Germline assignment: CDR1 SGHVS and CDR2 FNYEAQ. CDR3 sequence (DNA): TGTGCCAGCAGCCCGGGGACGGTGAACACTGAAGCTTTCTTT. Translated: CASSPGTVNTEAFF.

V is TRBV7-9 and J is TRBJ1-1; D is ambiguous. There are 13 residues in the CDR3. Germline V gene lookup returns CDR1 SEHNR and CDR2 FQNEAQ (reference sequence). The V end was cut by 6 bases, the J end by 2 bases, with 10 bases between. The CDR3 DNA is TGTGCCAGCAGGTTGCCAGATAACACTGAAGCTTTCTTT. Amino acids: CASRLPDNTEAFF.

This clone appeared a single time. The chain carries TRBV11-2 and TRBJ2-1; possibly TRBD2 for D (6 bases). Trimming took 1 base from V and 7 from J, leaving 8 bases between them. The germline V gene has CDR1 SGHAT and CDR2 FQNNGV. CDR3 length: 13 amino acids. DNA of the CDR3: TGTGCCAGCAGCTTAGCTGCGGGAAATGAGCAGTTCTTC. This encodes CASSLAAGNEQFF.

This clone was observed a single time. This chain connects TRBV29-1 to TRBJ1-1; D is unresolved. With 4 bases removed from V and 0 bases from J, the gap between germline ends came to 9 bases. Looked up from germline, CDR1 is SQVTM and CDR2 is ANQGSEA. This CDR3 is built from 13 residues. CDR3 bases: TGCAGCGTTGTGCGTCAGATGAACACTGAAGCTTTCTTT. This gives the protein CSVVRQMNTEAFF.

The CDR3 protein is CASSGRGRNTEAFF. Written as DNA, the CDR3 is TGCGCCAGCAGCGGCCGGGGCCGGAATACTGAAGCTTTCTTT. The rearrangement joins TRBV5-1 to TRBJ1-1, with D possibly being TRBD1 (5 bases). The CDR3 is made up of 14 amino acids. The germline V gene encodes CDR1 SGHRS and CDR2 YFSETQ. V lost 4 bases to trimming and J lost 5 bases, with 15 bases between them. Variable domain in full (rest from reference TRBV5-1 and TRBJ1-1): KAGVTQTPRYLIKTRGQQVTLSCSPISGHRSVSWYQQTPGQGLQFLFEYFSETQRNKGNFPGRFSGRQFSNSRSEMNVSTLELGDSALYLCASSGRGRNTEAFFGQGTRLTVV.

V and J are TRBV6-5 and TRBJ2-2; D call uncertain. Germline V gene sequence: CDR1 MNHEY, CDR2 SVGAGI. V lost 4 bases to trimming and J lost 4 bases, with 10 bases between them. CDR3 size: 14 residues. DNA for the CDR3: TGTGCCAGCAGTTTTGGCTACTCCACCGGGGAGCTGTTTTTT. This gives the protein CASSFGYSTGELFF.

This clone was counted ten times or more. The chain links TRBV6-1 to TRBJ2-7; 9 nucleotides line up with TRBD1. This CDR3 is built from 16 residues. Germline CDR1 reads MNHNS; CDR2 reads SASEGT. V was clipped by 2 bases and J by 1 base; unmatched bases: 6. The CDR3 spells CASSENEGQGSYEQYF. DNA of the CDR3: TGTGCCAGCAGTGAAAACGAGGGACAGGGTTCCTACGAGCAGTACTTC.

The chain carries TRBV7-9 and TRBJ2-3; maybe TRBD2 (5 bases). Germline V gene sequence: CDR1 SEHNR, CDR2 FQNEAQ (reference sequence). CDR3 length: 17 residues. V lost 5 bases, J lost 4 bases, and 22 bases lay in between. CDR3 bases: TGTGCCAGCAGCGCTCTCGGGGTAGTGGGCGCGGCAGATACGCAGTATTTT. Protein product: CASSALGVVGAADTQYF.

This chain joins TRBV3-1 (or the pseudogene TRBV3-2) and TRBJ1-1; no clear D. This CDR3 contains 15 residues. Trimming pared 4 bases from V and 4 bases from J, leaving 16 bases between. In germline, CDR1 is LGHDT, CDR2 YNNKEL (reference sequence). In nucleotides, the CDR3 is TGTGCCAGCAGCCTGCGGAGCCAAAGGACCACTGAAGCTTTCTTT. This translates into CASSLRSQRTTEAFF.